This T cell receptor beta chain derives from a study of radiation and T cells in renal cell carcinoma. Overall study context: Nephrectomy followed 15 Gy stereotactic body radiation by 4 weeks.

Assay: immunoSEQ multiplex PCR; the TCRdb copy retains only in-frame clones and omits some. The data show more than 150,000 clones, about 91% seen once. Time point noted: blood 2 weeks post-SBRT. Treatment here: 15 Gy SBRT to primary tumor, nephrectomy 4 weeks later. Serial blood draws occurred at baseline and 2 and 4 weeks post-SBRT. The tumor was a clear cell renal cell carcinoma. To note about this clone: Its specificity is not known.

Study outcomes and limitations: From baseline, blood top tumor clonotypes peaked at 2 weeks post-radiation.

The clonotype originates from a woman between 45 and 60 years old with renal cell carcinoma. Material: blood, obtained from a patient whose treatment included radiotherapy and nephrectomy.

In DNA form, the CDR3 reads TGTGCCAGCAGCCCAGGGAAGTCGGGAGCGAGGCAGCCCCAGCATTTT. Translating it yields CASSPGKSGARQPQHF. The chain has TRBV5-8 and TRBJ1-5, with a possible D match to TRBD1 (5 bases). Germline CDR1 and CDR2: SGHTS and YDEGEE. Trimming pared 4 bases from V and 7 bases from J, leaving 21 bases between. The CDR3 sequence is 16 residues long. Filled out from reference TRBV5-8 and TRBJ1-5, the complete variable domain reads EAGVTQSPTHLIKTRGQQATLRCSPISGHTSVYWYQQALGLGLQFLLWYDEGEERNRGNFPPRFSGRQFPNYSSELNVNALELEDSALYLCASSPGKSGARQPQHFGDGTRLSIL.